This TCR beta chain was sequenced for a study of cytomegalovirus exposure and HLA in healthy donors. About this clone: Its antigen is unidentified.

Donors came from a validation cohort of over a hundred subjects, distinct from the first 666-subject cohort. Generated by immunoSEQ multiplex PCR, the TCRdb table keeps only in-frame clones and is missing some. The data contain under 200,000 clones, over 85% of them singletons. In germline, CDR1 is MGHRA, CDR2 YSYEKL. This CDR3 spans 15 amino acids. The V and J ends lost 4 bases and 5 bases, in that order; junction bases with no gene match: 10. Regarding the study as a whole: Reportedly, cytomegalovirus status was diagnosed with high sensitivity and specificity. Cytomegalovirus association was listed for 164 TCR beta chains.

Sequences were obtained from PBMCs. The chain links TRBV4-1 to TRBJ2-5, with 7 bases matching TRBD2. The receptor's source is a man younger than 35 in good health and CMV-seropositive. CDR3 amino acids: CASSLVIREEETQYF. The CDR3 DNA sequence: TGCGCCAGCAGCCTCGTTATACGGGAGGAGGAGACCCAGTACTTC.